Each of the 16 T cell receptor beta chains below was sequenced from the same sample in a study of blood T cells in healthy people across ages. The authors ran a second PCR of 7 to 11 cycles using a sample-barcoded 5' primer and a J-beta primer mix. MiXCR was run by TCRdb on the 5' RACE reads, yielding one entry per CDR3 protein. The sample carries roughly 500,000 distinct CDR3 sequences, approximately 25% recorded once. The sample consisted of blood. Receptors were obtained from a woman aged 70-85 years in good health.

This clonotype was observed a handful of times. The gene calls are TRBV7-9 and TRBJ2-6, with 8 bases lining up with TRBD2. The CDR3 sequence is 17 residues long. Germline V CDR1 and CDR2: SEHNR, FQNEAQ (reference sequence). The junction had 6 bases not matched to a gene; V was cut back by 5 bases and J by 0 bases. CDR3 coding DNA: TGTGCCAGCAGCCGTAGCGGGGTGCTCTCTGGGGCCAACGTCCTGACTTTC. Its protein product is CASSRSGVLSGANVLTF.

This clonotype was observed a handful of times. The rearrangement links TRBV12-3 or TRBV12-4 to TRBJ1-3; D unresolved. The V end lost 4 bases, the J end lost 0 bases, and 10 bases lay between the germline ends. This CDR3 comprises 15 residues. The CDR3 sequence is CASSSTVSSGNTIYF. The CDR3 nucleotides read TGTGCCAGCAGTTCGACGGTGAGCTCTGGAAACACCATATATTTT.

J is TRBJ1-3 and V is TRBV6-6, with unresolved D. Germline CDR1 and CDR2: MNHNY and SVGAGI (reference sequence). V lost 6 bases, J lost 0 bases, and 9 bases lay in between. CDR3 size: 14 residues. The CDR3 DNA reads TGTGCCAGCAGGCTCGATTACTCTGGAAACACCATATATTTT. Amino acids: CASRLDYSGNTIYF.

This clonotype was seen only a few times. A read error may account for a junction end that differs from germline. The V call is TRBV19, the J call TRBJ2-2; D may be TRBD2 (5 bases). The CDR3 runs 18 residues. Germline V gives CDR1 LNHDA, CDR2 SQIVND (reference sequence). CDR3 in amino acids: CASRRPTSSPRNTGELLF. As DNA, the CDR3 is TGTGCCAGTAGACGCCCCACTTCGTCCCCCCGGAACACCGGGGAGCTGCTTTTT.

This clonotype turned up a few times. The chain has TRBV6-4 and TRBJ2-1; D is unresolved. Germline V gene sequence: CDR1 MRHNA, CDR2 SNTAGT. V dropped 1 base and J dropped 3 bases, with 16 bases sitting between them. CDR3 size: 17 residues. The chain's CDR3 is CASSDLVGHPLYNEQFF. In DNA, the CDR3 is TGTGCCAGCAGTGACTTGGTTGGGCATCCTCTCTACAATGAGCAGTTCTTC.

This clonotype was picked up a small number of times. CDR3 nucleotides: TGCAGTGCGTGGGACGGCGTTGGGGGAAAACTGTTTTTT. This codes for CSAWDGVGGKLFF. The chain combines TRBV20-1 with TRBJ1-4, with D perhaps matching TRBD1 (5 bases). Deletions cut 6 bases from V and 10 bases from J, with 18 bases between. The CDR3 extends over 13 amino acids. Germline V gene lookup returns CDR1 DFQATT and CDR2 SNEGSKA (reference sequence).

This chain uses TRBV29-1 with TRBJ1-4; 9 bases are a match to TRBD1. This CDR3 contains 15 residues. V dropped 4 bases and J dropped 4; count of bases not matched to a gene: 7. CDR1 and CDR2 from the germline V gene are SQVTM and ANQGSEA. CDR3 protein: CSVGTGGGGNEKLFF. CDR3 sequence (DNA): TGCAGCGTTGGAACAGGGGGCGGCGGTAATGAAAAACTGTTTTTT.

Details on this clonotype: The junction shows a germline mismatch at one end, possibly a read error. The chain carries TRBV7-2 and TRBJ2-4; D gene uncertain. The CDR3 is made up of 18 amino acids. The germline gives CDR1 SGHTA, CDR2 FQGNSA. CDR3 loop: CASSLTPDSVLAKNIQYF. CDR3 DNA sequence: TGCGCCAGCAGCTTAACGCCCGATTCTGTTCTAGCCAAAAACATTCAGTACTTC.

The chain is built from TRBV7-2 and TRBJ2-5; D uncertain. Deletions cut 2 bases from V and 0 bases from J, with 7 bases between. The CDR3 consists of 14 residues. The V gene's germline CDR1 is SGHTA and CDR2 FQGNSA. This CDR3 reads CASSLRFNQETQYF. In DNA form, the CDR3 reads TGTGCCAGCAGCTTACGATTTAACCAAGAGACCCAGTACTTC.

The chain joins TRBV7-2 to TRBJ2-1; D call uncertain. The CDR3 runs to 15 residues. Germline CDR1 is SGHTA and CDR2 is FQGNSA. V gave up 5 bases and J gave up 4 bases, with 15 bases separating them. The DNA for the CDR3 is TGTGCCAGCAGCGGGCCGCCCTTAGGGTACAATGAGCAGTTCTTC. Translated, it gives CASSGPPLGYNEQFF.

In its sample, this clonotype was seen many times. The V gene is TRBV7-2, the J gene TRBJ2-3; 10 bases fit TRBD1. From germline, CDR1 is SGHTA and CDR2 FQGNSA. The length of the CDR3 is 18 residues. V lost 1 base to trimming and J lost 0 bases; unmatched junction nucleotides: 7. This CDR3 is CASSLDWTGGLSTDTQYF. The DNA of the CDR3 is TGTGCCAGCAGCTTAGACTGGACAGGGGGGCTAAGCACAGATACGCAGTATTTT.

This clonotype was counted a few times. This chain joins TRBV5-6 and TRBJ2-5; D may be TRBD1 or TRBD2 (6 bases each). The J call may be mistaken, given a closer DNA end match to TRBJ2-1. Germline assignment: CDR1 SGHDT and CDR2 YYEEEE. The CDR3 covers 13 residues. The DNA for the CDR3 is TGTGCCAGCAGATGGGGGGCGCGTAGTGAGCAGTTCTTC. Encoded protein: CASRWGARSEQFF.

CDR3 nucleotides: TGCAGCGTTCAGTTTGCCAAAAACATTCAGTACTTC. This codes for CSVQFAKNIQYF. The genes are TRBV29-1 and TRBJ2-4; D not resolved. CDR3 length: 12 residues. From germline, CDR1 is SQVTM and CDR2 ANQGSEA. Between the trimmed V and J ends, which lost 5 bases and 1 base, there was a span of 6 bases.

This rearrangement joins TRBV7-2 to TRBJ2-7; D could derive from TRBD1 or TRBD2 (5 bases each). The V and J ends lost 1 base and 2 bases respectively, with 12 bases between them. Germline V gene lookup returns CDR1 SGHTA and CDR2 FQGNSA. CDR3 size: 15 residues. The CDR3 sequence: CASSLGPGPTYEQYF. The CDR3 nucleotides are TGTGCCAGCAGCTTAGGCCCGGGGCCCACCTACGAGCAGTACTTC.

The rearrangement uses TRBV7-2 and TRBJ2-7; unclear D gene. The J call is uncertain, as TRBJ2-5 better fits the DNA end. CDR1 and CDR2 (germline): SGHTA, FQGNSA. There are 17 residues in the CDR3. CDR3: CASSYTPGSSLGETQYF. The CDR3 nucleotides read TGTGCCAGCAGTTACACACCGGGTTCCTCGCTGGGAGAGACCCAGTACTTC.

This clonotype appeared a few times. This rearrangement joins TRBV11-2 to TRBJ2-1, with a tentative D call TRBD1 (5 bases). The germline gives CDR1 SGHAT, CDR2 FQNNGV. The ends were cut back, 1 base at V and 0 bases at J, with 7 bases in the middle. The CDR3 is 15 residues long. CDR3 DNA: TGTGCCAGCAGCTTAGCGCAGGGCTCCTACAATGAGCAGTTCTTC. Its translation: CASSLAQGSYNEQFF.